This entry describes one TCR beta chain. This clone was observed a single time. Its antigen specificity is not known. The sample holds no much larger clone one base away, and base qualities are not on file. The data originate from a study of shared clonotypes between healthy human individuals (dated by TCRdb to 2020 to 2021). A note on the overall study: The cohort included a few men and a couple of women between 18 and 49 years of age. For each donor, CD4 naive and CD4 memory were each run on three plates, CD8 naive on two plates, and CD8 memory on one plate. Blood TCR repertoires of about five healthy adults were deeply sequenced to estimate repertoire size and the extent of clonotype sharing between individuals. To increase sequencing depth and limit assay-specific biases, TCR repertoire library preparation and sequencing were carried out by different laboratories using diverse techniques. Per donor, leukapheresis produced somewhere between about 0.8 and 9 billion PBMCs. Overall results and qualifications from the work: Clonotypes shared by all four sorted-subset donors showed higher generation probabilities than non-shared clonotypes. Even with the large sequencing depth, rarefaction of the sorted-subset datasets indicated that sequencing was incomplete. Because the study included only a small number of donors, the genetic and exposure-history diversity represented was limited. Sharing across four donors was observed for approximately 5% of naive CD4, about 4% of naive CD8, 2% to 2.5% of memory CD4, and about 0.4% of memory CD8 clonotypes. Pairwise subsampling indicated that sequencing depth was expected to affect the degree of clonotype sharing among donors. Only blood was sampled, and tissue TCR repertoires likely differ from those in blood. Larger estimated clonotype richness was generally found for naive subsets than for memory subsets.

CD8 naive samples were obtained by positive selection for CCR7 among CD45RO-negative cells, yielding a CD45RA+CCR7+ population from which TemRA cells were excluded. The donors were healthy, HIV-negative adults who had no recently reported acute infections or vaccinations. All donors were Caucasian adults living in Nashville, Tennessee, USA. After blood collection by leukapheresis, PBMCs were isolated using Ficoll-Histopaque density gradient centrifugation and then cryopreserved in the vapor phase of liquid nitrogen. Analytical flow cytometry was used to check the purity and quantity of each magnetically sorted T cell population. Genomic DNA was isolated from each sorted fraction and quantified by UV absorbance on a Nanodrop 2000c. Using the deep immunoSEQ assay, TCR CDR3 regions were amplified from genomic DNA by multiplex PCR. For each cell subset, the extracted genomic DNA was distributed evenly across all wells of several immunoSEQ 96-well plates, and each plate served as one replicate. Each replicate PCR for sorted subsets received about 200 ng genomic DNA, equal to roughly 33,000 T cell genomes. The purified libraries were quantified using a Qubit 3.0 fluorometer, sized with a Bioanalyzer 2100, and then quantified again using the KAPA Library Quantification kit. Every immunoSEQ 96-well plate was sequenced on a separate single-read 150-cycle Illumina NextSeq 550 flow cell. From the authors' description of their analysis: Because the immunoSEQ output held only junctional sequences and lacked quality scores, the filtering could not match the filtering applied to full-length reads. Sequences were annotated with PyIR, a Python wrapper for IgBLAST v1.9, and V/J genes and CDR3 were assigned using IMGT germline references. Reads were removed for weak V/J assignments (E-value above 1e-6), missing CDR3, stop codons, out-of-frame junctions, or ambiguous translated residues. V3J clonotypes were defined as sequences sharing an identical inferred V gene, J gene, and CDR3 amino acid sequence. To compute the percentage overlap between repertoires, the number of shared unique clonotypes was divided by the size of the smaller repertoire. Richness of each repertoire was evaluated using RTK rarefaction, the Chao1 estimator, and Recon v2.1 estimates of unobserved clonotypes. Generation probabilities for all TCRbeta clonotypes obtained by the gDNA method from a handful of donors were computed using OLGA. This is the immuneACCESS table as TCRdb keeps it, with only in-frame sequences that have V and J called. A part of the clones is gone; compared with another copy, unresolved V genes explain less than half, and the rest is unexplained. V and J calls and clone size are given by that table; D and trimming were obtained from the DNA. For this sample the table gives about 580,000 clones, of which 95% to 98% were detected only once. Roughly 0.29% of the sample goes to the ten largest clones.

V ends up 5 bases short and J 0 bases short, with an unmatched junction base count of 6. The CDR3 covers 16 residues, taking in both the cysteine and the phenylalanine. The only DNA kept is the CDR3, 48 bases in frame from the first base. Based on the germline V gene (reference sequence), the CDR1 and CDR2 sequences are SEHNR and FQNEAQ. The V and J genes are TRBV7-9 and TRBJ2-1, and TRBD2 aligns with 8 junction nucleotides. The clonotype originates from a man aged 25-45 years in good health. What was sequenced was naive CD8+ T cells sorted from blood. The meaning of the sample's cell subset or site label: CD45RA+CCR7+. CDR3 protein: CASSLTGTSSYNEQFF. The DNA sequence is TGTGCCAGCAGCCTAACCGGGACTAGCTCCTACAATGAGCAGTTCTTC.